This T cell receptor beta chain was sequenced during a study of CD8 T cells in ankylosing spondylitis. Points from the study as a whole: Blood from ankylosing spondylitis patients appeared to carry a characteristic roughly 8-variant TCR beta motif. The study looked at matched synovial fluid samples from ankylosing spondylitis patients. Disease-linked clones were reported to be significantly enriched there. Disease-linked clones had a CD8+ phenotype and relatively low frequency in peripheral blood.

One entry per CDR3 protein, called by TCRdb with MiXCR from the 5' RACE reads. Found here are roughly 700,000 distinct CDR3 sequences, roughly 19% of them singletons; the top ten hold around 19%. CDR1 and CDR2 (germline): SEHNR, FQNEAQ (reference sequence). This CDR3 spans 14 amino acids. Trimming took 4 bases from V and 6 from J; bases not matched to a gene: 2. This clonotype has a handful of counts. Antigen specificity is unknown. The gene calls are TRBV7-9 and TRBJ1-5; 11 bases match TRBD1. The clonotype comes from a male donor with ankylosing spondylitis. The sequenced sample was blood, either unsorted or a sorted T cell fraction (not recorded which). The CDR3: CASSSDRGRQPQHF. Written as DNA, the CDR3 is TGTGCCAGCAGCTCGGACAGGGGGCGTCAGCCCCAGCATTTT.